The 4 T cell receptor beta chains listed next were all sequenced from one sample in a study of blood T cells in healthy people across ages (dated by TCRdb to 2014 to 2015). To prepare the library, 5' RACE was applied. The run used an Illumina HiSeq 2500. The second PCR ran for about 6 to 12 cycles and used a J-beta primer mix along with a sample-barcoded 5' primer. Using fastp at Q25 and MiXCR, TCRdb reprocessed the public reads and kept productive beta chains. Merged by CDR3 protein, the rows form single entries marked with the most common genes and DNA. The sample table lists over 950,000 distinct CDR3 sequences, 30% to 40% of them with a count of one. About an eighth of the sample goes to the ten largest clones. Sample: blood. Every receptor here comes from a man aged 18 to 29 in good health.

The chain combines TRBV5-1 with TRBJ2-4; 8 bases match TRBD1. J lost 0 bases, V lost 7 bases, and 6 bases had no gene match. Germline loops: CDR1 SGHRS, CDR2 YFSETQ. The CDR3 is made up of 15 amino acids. The CDR3 nucleotides read TGCGCCAGCCGAGGACAGGGCATAGCCAAAAACATTCAGTACTTC. Translating gives CASRGQGIAKNIQYF.

About this clonotype itself: The junction departs from germline at one end; a sequencing error may be responsible. V is TRBV7-2 and J is TRBJ2-1; 8 positions agree with TRBD2. Looked up from germline, CDR1 is SGHTA and CDR2 is FQGNSA. The CDR3 sequence is 17 residues long. The CDR3 spells CANSGLPERGMYDEQFF. DNA for the CDR3: TGTGCCAACAGCGGCTTACCCGAGCGGGGGATGTATGATGAGCAGTTCTTC.

The genes are TRBV6-1 and TRBJ1-1; possibly TRBD1 for D (6 bases). CDR1 is MNHNS, CDR2 SASEGT, per germline. Trimming left V 6 bases short and J 4 bases short, with 15 bases between. This CDR3 contains 14 residues. The CDR3 region has the DNA TGTGCCAGCAGGGCCCACAGGGTGACCACTGAAGCTTTCTTT. Its protein product is CASRAHRVTTEAFF.

In its sample, this clonotype was seen a few times. This sequence joins TRBV6-6 and TRBJ1-1; D remains ambiguous. CDR1 and CDR2 from the germline V gene are MNHNY and SVGAGI (reference sequence). V was shortened by 2 bases and J by 1 base, with 8 bases between the two germline ends. The CDR3 covers 14 residues. The CDR3 DNA reads as TGTGCCAGCAGTTACGGGCACACGAACACTGAAGCTTTCTTT. It translates to CASSYGHTNTEAFF.